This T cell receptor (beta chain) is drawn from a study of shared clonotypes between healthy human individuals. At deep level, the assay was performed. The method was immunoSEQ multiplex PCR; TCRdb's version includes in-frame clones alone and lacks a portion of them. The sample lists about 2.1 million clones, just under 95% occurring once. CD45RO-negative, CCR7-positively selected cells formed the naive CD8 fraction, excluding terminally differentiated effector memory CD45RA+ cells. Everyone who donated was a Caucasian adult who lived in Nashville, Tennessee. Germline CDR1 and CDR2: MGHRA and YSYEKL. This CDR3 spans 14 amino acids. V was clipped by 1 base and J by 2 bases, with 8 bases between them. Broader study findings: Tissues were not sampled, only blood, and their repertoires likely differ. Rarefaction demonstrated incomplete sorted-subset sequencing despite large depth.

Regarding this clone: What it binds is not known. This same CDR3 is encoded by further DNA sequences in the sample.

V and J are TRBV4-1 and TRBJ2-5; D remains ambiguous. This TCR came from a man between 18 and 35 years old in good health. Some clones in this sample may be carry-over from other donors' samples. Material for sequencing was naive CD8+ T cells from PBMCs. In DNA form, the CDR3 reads TGCGCCAGCAGCCAAGTTGGGTATCAAGAGACCCAGTACTTC. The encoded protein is CASSQVGYQETQYF.